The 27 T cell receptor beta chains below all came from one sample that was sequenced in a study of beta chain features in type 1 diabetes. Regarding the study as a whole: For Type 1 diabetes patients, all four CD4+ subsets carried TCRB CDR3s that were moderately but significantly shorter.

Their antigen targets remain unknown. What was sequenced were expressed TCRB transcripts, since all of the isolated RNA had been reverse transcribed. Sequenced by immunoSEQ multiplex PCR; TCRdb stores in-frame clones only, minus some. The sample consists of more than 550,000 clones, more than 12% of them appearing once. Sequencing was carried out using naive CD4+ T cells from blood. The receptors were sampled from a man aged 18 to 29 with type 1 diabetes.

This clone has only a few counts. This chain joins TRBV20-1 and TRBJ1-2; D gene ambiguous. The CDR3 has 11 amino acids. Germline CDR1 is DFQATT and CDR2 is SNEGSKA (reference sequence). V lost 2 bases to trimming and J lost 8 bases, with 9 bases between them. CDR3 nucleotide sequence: TGCAGTGCTAGACGACCTCAGGGCTACACCTTC. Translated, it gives CSARRPQGYTF.

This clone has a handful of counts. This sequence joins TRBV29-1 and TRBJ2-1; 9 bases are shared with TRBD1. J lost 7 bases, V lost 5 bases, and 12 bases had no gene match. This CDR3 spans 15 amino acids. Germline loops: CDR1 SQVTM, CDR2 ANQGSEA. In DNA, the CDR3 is TGCAGCGTTTCGGGGACAGGGAATAATAGAAATGAGCAGTTCTTC. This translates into CSVSGTGNNRNEQFF.

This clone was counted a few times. CDR3 in DNA: TGTGCCAGCAGTTACTGGGCTAGCGGGAGCTACGAGCAGTACTTC. Amino acid sequence: CASSYWASGSYEQYF. The V call is TRBV6-5, the J call TRBJ2-7, with TRBD2 matching over 10 bases. Germline loops: CDR1 MNHEY, CDR2 SVGAGI. The CDR3 sequence is 15 residues long. V gave up 1 base and J gave up 3 bases; unmatched junction bases: 3.

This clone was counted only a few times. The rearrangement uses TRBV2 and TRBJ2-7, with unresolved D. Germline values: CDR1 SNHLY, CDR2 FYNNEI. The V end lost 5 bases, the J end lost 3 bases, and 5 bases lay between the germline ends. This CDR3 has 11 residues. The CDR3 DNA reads TGTGCCAGCAGTTCCCACTACGAGCAGTACTTC. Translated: CASSSHYEQYF.

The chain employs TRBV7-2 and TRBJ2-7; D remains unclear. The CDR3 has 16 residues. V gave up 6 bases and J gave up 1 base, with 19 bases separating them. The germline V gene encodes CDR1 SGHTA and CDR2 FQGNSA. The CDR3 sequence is CASSFGFSLGSYEQYF. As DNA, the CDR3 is TGTGCCAGCAGTTTTGGTTTCTCCTTGGGATCCTACGAGCAGTACTTC.

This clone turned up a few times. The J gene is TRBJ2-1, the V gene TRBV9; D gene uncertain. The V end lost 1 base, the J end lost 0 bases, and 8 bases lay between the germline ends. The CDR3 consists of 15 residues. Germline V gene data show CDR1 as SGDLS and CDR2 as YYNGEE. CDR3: CASSVTPDSYNEQFF. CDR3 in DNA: TGTGCCAGCAGCGTAACGCCGGACTCCTACAATGAGCAGTTCTTC.

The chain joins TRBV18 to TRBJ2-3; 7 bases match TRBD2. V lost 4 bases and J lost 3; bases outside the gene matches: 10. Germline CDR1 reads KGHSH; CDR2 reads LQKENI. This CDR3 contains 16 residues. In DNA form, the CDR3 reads TGTGCCAGCTCACTAGGACCTCCGGGGGGAACAGATACGCAGTATTTT. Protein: CASSLGPPGGTDTQYF.

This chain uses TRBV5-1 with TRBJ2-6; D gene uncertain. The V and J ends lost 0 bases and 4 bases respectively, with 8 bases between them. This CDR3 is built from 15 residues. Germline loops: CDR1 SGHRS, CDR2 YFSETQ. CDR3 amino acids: CASSLGSGGANVLTF. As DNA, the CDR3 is TGCGCCAGCAGCTTGGGATCTGGAGGGGCCAACGTCCTGACTTTC.

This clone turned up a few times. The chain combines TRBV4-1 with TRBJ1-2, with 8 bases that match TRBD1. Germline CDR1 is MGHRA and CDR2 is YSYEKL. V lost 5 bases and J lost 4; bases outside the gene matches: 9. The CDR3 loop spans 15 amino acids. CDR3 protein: CASSYIQGVGYGYTF. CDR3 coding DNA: TGCGCCAGCAGCTACATACAGGGGGTTGGCTATGGCTACACCTTC.

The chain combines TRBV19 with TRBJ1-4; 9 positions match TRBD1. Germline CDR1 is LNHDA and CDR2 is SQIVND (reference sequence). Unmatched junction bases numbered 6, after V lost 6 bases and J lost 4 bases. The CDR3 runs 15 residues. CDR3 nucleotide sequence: TGTGCCAGTAGGAAAAGGACAGGGGTTAATGAAAAACTGTTTTTT. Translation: CASRKRTGVNEKLFF. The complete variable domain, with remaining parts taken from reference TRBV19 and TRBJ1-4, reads DGGITQSPKYLFRKEGQNVTLSCEQNLNHDAMYWYRQDPGQGLRLIYYSQIVNDFQKGDIAEGYSVSREKKESFPLTVTSAQKNPTAFYLCASRKRTGVNEKLFFGSGTQLSVL.

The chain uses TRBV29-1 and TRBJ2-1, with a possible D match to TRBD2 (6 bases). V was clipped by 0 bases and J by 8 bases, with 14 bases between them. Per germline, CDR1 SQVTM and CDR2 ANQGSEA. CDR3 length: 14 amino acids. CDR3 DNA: TGCAGCGTTGAAGATGGGATAAGGGAGGATGAGCAGTTCTTC. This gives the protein CSVEDGIREDEQFF.

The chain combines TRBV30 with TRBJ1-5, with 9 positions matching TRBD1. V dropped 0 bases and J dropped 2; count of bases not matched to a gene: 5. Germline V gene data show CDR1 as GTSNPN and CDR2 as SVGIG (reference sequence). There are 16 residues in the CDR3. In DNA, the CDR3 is TGTGCCTGGAGTGTACACCGGGACAGGGGCAATCAGCCCCAGCATTTT. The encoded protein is CAWSVHRDRGNQPQHF.

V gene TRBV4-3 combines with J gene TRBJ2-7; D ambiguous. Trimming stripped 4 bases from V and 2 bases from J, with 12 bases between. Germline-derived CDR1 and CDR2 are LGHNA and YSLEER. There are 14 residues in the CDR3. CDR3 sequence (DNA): TGCGCCAGCAGCCCCCTCGCCGGGCCCTACGAGCAGTACTTC. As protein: CASSPLAGPYEQYF.

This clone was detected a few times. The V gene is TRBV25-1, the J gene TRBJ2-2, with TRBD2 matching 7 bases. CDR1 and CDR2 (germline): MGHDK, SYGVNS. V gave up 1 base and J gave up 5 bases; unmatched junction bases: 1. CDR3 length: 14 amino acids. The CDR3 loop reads CASSEWGGTGELFF. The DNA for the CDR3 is TGTGCCAGCAGTGAATGGGGGGGAACCGGGGAGCTGTTTTTT.

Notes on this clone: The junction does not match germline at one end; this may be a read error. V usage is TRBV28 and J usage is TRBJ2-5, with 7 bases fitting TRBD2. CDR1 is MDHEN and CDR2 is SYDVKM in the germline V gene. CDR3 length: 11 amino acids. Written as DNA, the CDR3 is TGTGCCAGCACGGGTGGGACTACCCTGTACTTC. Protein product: CASTGGTTLYF.

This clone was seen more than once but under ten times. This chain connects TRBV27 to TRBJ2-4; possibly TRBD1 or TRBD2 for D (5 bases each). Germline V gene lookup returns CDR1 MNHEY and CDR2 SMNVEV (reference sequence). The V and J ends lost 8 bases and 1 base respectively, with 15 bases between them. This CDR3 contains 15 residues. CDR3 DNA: TGTGCCAGCCCCCCGGGACCAGGGGCCAAAAACATTCAGTACTTC. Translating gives CASPPGPGAKNIQYF.

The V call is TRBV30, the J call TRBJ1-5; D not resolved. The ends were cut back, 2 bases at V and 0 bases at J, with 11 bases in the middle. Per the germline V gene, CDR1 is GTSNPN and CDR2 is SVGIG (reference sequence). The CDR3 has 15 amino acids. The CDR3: CAWSPGLLSNQPQHF. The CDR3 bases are TGTGCCTGGAGTCCCGGACTGCTTAGCAATCAGCCCCAGCATTTT.

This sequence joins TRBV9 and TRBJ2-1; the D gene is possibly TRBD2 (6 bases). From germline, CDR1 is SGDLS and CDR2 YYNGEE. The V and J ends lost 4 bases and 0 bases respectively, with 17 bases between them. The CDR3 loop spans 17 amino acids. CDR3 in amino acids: CASSRRVGASSYNEQFF. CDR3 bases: TGTGCCAGCAGCCGGAGGGTGGGCGCTAGCTCCTACAATGAGCAGTTCTTC.

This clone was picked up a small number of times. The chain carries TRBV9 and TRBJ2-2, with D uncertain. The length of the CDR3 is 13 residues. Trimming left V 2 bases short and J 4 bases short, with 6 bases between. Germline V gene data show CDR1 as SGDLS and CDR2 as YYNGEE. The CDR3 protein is CASSVIGTGELFF. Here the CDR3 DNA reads TGTGCCAGCAGCGTGATCGGCACCGGGGAGCTGTTTTTT.

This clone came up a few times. CDR3 sequence: CASSLPGQGSIGELFF. DNA of the CDR3: TGTGCCAGCAGCTTGCCGGGACAGGGGAGCATCGGGGAGCTGTTTTTT. The chain recombines TRBV5-6 with TRBJ2-2; 10 bases agree with TRBD1. The trim removed 1 base at V and 7 bases at J, leaving 7 bases unmatched. The germline V gene has CDR1 SGHDT and CDR2 YYEEEE. This CDR3 spans 16 amino acids.

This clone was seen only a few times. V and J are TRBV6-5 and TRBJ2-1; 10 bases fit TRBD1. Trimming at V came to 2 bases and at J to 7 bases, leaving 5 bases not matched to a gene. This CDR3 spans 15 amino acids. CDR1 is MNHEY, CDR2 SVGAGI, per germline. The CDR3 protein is CASSYTGTGANEQFF. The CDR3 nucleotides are TGTGCCAGCAGTTACACGGGGACAGGGGCAAATGAGCAGTTCTTC.

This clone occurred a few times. The CDR3 loop is CASSLVVASDYEQYF. DNA for the CDR3: TGTGCCAGCAGCTTAGTCGTGGCTTCAGACTACGAGCAGTACTTC. The V and J genes are TRBV7-2 and TRBJ2-7, with D hard to call. The V end was cut by 1 base, the J end by 3 bases, with 13 bases between. Germline V gives CDR1 SGHTA, CDR2 FQGNSA. The CDR3 sequence is 15 residues long.

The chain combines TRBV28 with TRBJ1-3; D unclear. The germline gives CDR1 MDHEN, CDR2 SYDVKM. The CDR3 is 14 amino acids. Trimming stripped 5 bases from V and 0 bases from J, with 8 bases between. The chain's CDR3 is CASSSSGSGNTIYF. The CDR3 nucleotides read TGTGCCAGCAGTAGTAGTGGCTCTGGAAACACCATATATTTT.

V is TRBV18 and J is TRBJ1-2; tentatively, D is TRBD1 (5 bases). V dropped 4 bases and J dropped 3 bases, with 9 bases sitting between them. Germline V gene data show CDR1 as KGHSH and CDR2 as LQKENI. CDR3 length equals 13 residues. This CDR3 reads CASSLTDDYGYTF. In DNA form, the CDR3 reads TGTGCCAGCTCACTGACAGACGACTATGGCTACACCTTC.

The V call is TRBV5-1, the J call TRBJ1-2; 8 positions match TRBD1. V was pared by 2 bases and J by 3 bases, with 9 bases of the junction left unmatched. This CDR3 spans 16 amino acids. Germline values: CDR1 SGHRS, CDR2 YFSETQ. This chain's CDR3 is CASSFLPGQVYYGYTF. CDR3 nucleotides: TGCGCCAGCAGCTTCCTACCGGGACAGGTCTACTATGGCTACACCTTC.

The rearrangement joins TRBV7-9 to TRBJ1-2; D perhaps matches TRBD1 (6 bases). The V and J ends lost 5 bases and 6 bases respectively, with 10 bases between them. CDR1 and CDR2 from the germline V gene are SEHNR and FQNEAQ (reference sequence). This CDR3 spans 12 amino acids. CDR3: CASSPGVDGYTF. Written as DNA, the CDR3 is TGTGCCAGCAGCCCAGGGGTAGATGGCTACACCTTC. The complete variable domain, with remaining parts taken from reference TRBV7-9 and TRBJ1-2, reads DTGVSQNPRHKITKRGQNVTFRCDPISEHNRLYWYRQTLGQGPEFLTYFQNEAQLEKSRLLSDRFSAERPKGSFSTLEIQRTEQGDSAMYLCASSPGVDGYTFGSGTRLTVV.

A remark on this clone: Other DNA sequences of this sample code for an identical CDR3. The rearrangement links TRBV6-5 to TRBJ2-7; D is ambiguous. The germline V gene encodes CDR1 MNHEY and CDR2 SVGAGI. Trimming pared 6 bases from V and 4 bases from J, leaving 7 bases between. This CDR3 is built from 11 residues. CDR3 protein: CASSSRYEQYF. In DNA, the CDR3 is TGTGCCAGCAGCTCGCGTTACGAGCAGTACTTC.